The 27 T cell receptor beta chains given below trace back to one sample, sequenced in a study of shared clonotypes between healthy human individuals. Generated by immunoSEQ multiplex PCR, the TCRdb table keeps only in-frame clones and is missing some. The table includes hundreds of thousands of clones, 74% detected once. Material: memory CD4+ T cells sorted from blood. The subset was: CD45RA-negative fraction. These receptors originate from a woman aged 25 to 45 in good health.

The J gene is TRBJ2-1, the V gene TRBV7-7; 7 positions match TRBD2. This CDR3 has 16 residues. Germline V CDR1 and CDR2: SSHAT, FNYEAQ (reference sequence). J gave up 3 bases and V 5 bases, and 10 bases lay outside the gene matches. The CDR3 DNA follows: TGTGCCAGCAGCCAGAGTTTGGGCGGGAGCTACAATGAGCAGTTCTTC. Amino acid sequence: CASSQSLGGSYNEQFF. Complete variable domain (other parts from reference TRBV7-7 and TRBJ2-1): GAGVSQSPRYKVTKRGQDVTLRCDPISSHATLYWYQQALGQGPEFLTYFNYEAQPDKSGLPSDRFSAERPEGSISTLTIQRTEQRDSAMYRCASSQSLGGSYNEQFFGPGTRLTVL.

J is TRBJ2-5 and V is TRBV5-4; 9 bases map to TRBD2. The CDR3 is 15 amino acids. CDR1 SGHNT and CDR2 YYREEE come from the germline V gene (reference sequence). The V gene end was trimmed by 4 bases and the J gene end by 6 bases; junction bases not matched to a gene: 10. The CDR3 protein is CASSGVSGRGQTQYF. CDR3 coding DNA: TGTGCCAGCAGCGGGGTTAGCGGGAGAGGACAGACCCAGTACTTC. The whole variable domain, filled in from reference TRBV5-4 and TRBJ2-5, reads ETGVTQSPTHLIKTRGQQVTLRCSSQSGHNTVSWYQQALGQGPQFIFQYYREEENGRGNFPPRFSGLQFPNYSSELNVNALELDDSALYLCASSGVSGRGQTQYFGPGTRLLVL.

Only a few counts were recorded for this clone. The same CDR3 is also encoded by other DNA sequences in this sample. This chain connects TRBV7-2 to TRBJ2-3; D gene uncertain. The CDR3 runs to 11 residues. The germline CDR1 and CDR2 sequences are SGHTA and FQGNSA. V was shortened by 3 bases and J by 4 bases, with 2 bases between the two germline ends. CDR3 region: CASSLADTQYF. The CDR3 nucleotides are TGTGCCAGCAGCTTGGCAGATACGCAGTATTTT.

This chain connects TRBV19 to TRBJ2-7; 10 nucleotides match TRBD1. CDR3 length equals 16 residues. The V segment lost 4 bases and the J segment 5 bases; nucleotides outside the gene matches: 11. Looked up from germline, CDR1 is LNHDA and CDR2 is SQIVND (reference sequence). The CDR3 nucleotides are TGTGCCAGTAGTACCCGCTGGGGGACAGGGGAACACGAGCAGTACTTC. It codes for CASSTRWGTGEHEQYF.

The chain couples TRBV11-3 to TRBJ2-2; D call uncertain. Germline loops: CDR1 SGHNT, CDR2 YENEEA. This CDR3 has 14 amino acids. The V and J ends lost 3 bases and 5 bases respectively, with 10 bases between them. For the CDR3, the DNA is TGTGCCAGCAGCTTTGCAGGTGGGACCGGGGAGCTGTTTTTT. Translation gives CASSFAGGTGELFF.

The gene calls are TRBV27 and TRBJ1-4, with 7 positions matching TRBD1. The CDR3 extends over 14 amino acids. With V trimmed by 6 bases and J by 8 bases, 9 bases remained unmatched. Germline V CDR1 and CDR2: MNHEY, SMNVEV (reference sequence). The CDR3 here is CASRRQGVGEKLFF. DNA for the CDR3: TGTGCCAGCAGGAGGCAGGGGGTAGGAGAAAAACTGTTTTTT.

The rearrangement joins TRBV9 to TRBJ2-1; the match to TRBD2 covers 10 bases. This CDR3 is 16 amino acids long. Losses at the gene ends were 4 bases for V and 7 bases for J; bases not matched to a gene: 11. Per germline, CDR1 SGDLS and CDR2 YYNGEE. The CDR3 sequence is CASSPSWASGSNEQFF. The CDR3 coding sequence is TGTGCCAGCAGCCCCTCTTGGGCTAGCGGGAGTAATGAGCAGTTCTTC.

This clone was picked up one time. The chain links TRBV5-1 to TRBJ2-3; TRBD2 matches 13 bases. Germline trimming cut 2 bases from V and 5 bases from J; bases unmatched to any gene: 5. CDR1 is SGHRS, CDR2 YFSETQ, per germline. CDR3 length equals 16 residues. CDR3 coding DNA: TGCGCCAGCAGCTTAGGGACTAGCGGGGTGGGAGATACGCAGTATTTT. This codes for CASSLGTSGVGDTQYF. Supplemented by reference TRBV5-1 and TRBJ2-3, the full variable domain reads KAGVTQTPRYLIKTRGQQVTLSCSPISGHRSVSWYQQTPGQGLQFLFEYFSETQRNKGNFPGRFSGRQFSNSRSEMNVSTLELGDSALYLCASSLGTSGVGDTQYFGPGTRLTVL.

V gene TRBV25-1 combines with J gene TRBJ2-5; D unresolved. The length of the CDR3 is 12 residues. CDR1 and CDR2 (germline): MGHDK, SYGVNS. V was trimmed by 4 bases and J by 2 bases, leaving 5 bases between them. This CDR3 reads CASSGQQETQYF. CDR3 nucleotide sequence: TGTGCCAGCAGTGGCCAGCAAGAGACCCAGTACTTC.

V gene TRBV28 combines with J gene TRBJ2-1; possible D gene TRBD2, 6 bases. Per the germline V gene, CDR1 is MDHEN and CDR2 is SYDVKM. The CDR3 totals 17 residues. Trimming took off 3 bases at V and 3 bases at J, with 18 bases between the two ends. The CDR3 DNA sequence: TGTGCCAGCAGTTTCAGACGGGAGAGAGACGTCTACAATGAGCAGTTCTTC. Its protein product is CASSFRRERDVYNEQFF.

In this sample, this clone turned up a few times. The chain couples TRBV6-1 to TRBJ2-5, with D possibly matching TRBD1 (5 bases). Germline CDR1 and CDR2: MNHNS and SASEGT. The CDR3 is 14 amino acids. V shed 5 bases and J shed 1 base, with 11 bases lying between them. The DNA for the CDR3 is TGTGCCAGCAGTTCCGCAGGGCTCCAAGAGACCCAGTACTTC. Its translation is CASSSAGLQETQYF.

The rearrangement uses TRBV19 and TRBJ2-7; 10 bases match TRBD1. Germline V lookup: CDR1 LNHDA, CDR2 SQIVND (reference sequence). V shed 5 bases, J shed 5 bases, and the junction held 6 bases outside the gene matches. CDR3 length equals 14 residues. The CDR3 protein is CASSLRQGADEQYF. Written as DNA, the CDR3 is TGTGCCAGTAGTCTCCGACAGGGGGCTGACGAGCAGTACTTC. The full variable domain, its missing parts supplied by reference TRBV19 and TRBJ2-7, is DGGITQSPKYLFRKEGQNVTLSCEQNLNHDAMYWYRQDPGQGLRLIYYSQIVNDFQKGDIAEGYSVSREKKESFPLTVTSAQKNPTAFYLCASSLRQGADEQYFGPGTRLTVT.

This clone occurred a few times. The chain couples TRBV5-8 to TRBJ1-1; 12 bases are shared with TRBD1. The germline CDR1 and CDR2 sequences are SGHTS and YDEGEE. With V trimmed by 0 bases and J by 8 bases, 8 bases remained unmatched. This CDR3 has 16 residues. The CDR3 DNA follows: TGTGCCAGCAGCTTGGTTTTCGGGACAGGGGGCTTCGAAGCTTTCTTT. Its protein is CASSLVFGTGGFEAFF.

V gene TRBV7-7 combines with J gene TRBJ2-3, with 7 positions matching TRBD2. The CDR3 has 14 amino acids. V trimming: 5 bases; J trimming: 5 bases; junction bases outside the gene matches: 7. CDR1 SSHAT and CDR2 FNYEAQ come from the germline V gene (reference sequence). The CDR3 spells CASSPTAGIDTQYF. CDR3 DNA: TGTGCCAGCAGCCCCACAGCGGGAATAGATACGCAGTATTTT.

CDR3 amino acids: CASSSKQGAPYEQYF. The CDR3, as DNA: TGTGCCAGTAGTTCCAAACAGGGGGCTCCGTACGAGCAGTACTTC. V is TRBV19 and J is TRBJ2-7; 9 bases line up with TRBD1. The CDR3 has 15 residues. Trimming removed 5 bases from V and 4 bases from J; junction bases left unmatched: 9. Germline CDR1 reads LNHDA; CDR2 reads SQIVND (reference sequence).

Regarding this clone: This sample includes further DNA sequences coding for the same CDR3. The chain uses TRBV10-3 and TRBJ2-7, with D uncertain. V was shortened by 8 bases and J by 1 base, with 12 bases between the two germline ends. There are 13 residues in the CDR3. The germline CDR1 and CDR2 sequences are ENHRY and SYGVKD. The DNA for the CDR3 is TGTGCCATCGGTTGGGCCGGGTCCTACGAGCAGTACTTC. Residues: CAIGWAGSYEQYF.

There are a few counts of this clone. This chain joins TRBV12-5 and TRBJ2-1; D is perhaps TRBD2 (6 bases). The germline CDR1 and CDR2 sequences are LGHNT and FRNRAP. The CDR3 totals 14 residues. Trimming took off 6 bases at V and 3 bases at J, with 12 bases between the two ends. The DNA of the CDR3 is TGTGCTAGTGGATACGGTAGCGGCTACAATGAGCAGTTCTTC. Protein product: CASGYGSGYNEQFF.

This chain uses TRBV5-1 with TRBJ1-3; D is undetermined. V was pared by 0 bases and J by 0 bases, with 10 bases between. Germline lookup yields CDR1 SGHRS and CDR2 YFSETQ. CDR3 length: 16 amino acids. This CDR3 reads CASSLVGQASGNTIYF. In DNA form, the CDR3 reads TGCGCCAGCAGCTTGGTTGGCCAGGCCTCTGGAAACACCATATATTTT.

Comments on this clone: A read error may be the cause here, since a much bigger clone is one base away. Additional DNA sequences in this sample encode the identical CDR3. This sequence joins TRBV7-2 and TRBJ2-7; D is ambiguous. CDR3 size: 14 residues. Trimming took 3 bases from V and 0 from J, leaving 9 bases between them. CDR1 is SGHTA, CDR2 FQGNSA, per germline. The CDR3 DNA sequence: TGTGCCAGCAGCTTGCAGCGAGACTCCTACGAGCAGTACTTC. This translates into CASSLQRDSYEQYF.

The J gene is TRBJ2-3, the V gene TRBV29-1; D not certain. Trimming cost V 4 bases and J 4 bases, with 12 bases left between them. Germline CDR1 reads SQVTM; CDR2 reads ANQGSEA. The CDR3 loop spans 13 amino acids. This chain's CDR3 is CSVGFAVSDTQYF. CDR3 in DNA: TGCAGCGTTGGGTTCGCGGTCTCAGATACGCAGTATTTT.

This clone was counted only a few times. This chain joins TRBV28 and TRBJ2-4; the match to TRBD2 covers 8 bases. Germline loops: CDR1 MDHEN, CDR2 SYDVKM. There are 14 residues in the CDR3. V shed 6 bases and J 7 bases; nucleotides not matched to a gene: 8. The CDR3 nucleotides are TGTGCCAGCAGGTTAGCGGGAAATATGAACATTCAGTACTTC. This translates into CASRLAGNMNIQYF.

V is TRBV2 and J is TRBJ2-2; 7 nucleotides line up with TRBD2. This CDR3 comprises 16 residues. The germline V gene encodes CDR1 SNHLY and CDR2 FYNNEI. The trim removed 4 bases at V and 4 bases at J, leaving 9 bases unmatched. The CDR3 bases are TGTGCCAGCAGTGTGGGGGAGGGGCGCAGCACCGGGGAGCTGTTTTTT. This gives the protein CASSVGEGRSTGELFF.

This clone was counted at least ten times. This chain connects TRBV11-2 to TRBJ2-7; 7 nucleotides line up with TRBD2. The CDR3 runs to 13 residues. CDR1 and CDR2 from the germline V gene are SGHAT and FQNNGV. With 3 bases clipped from V and 3 bases from J, the junction kept 2 bases outside the gene matches. The CDR3 sequence is CASSLTSNYEQYF. The CDR3 DNA sequence: TGTGCCAGCAGCTTGACTAGCAACTACGAGCAGTACTTC.

CDR3 DNA: TGTGCCAGCAGCTTGGGGGGCGGAGGCTACACCTTC. Amino acid sequence: CASSLGGGGYTF. The chain links TRBV5-6 to TRBJ1-2; perhaps TRBD1 as D (5 bases). CDR3 length: 12 amino acids. V lost 0 bases to trimming and J lost 8 bases, with 8 bases between them. The germline CDR1 and CDR2 sequences are SGHDT and YYEEEE.

Worth noting for this clone: Other DNA sequences of this sample code for an identical CDR3. V is TRBV6-1 and J is TRBJ2-7; 9 bases match TRBD2. The CDR3 runs 13 residues. J lost 3 bases, V lost 11 bases, and 8 bases had no gene match. Germline CDR1 MNHNS, CDR2 SASEGT. The CDR3 here is CAATPSGVYEQYF. The CDR3, as DNA: TGTGCCGCGACTCCTAGCGGGGTCTACGAGCAGTACTTC.

This clone appeared a few times. At one boundary the junction diverges from the germline segment, which might be a read error. This chain joins TRBV14 and TRBJ2-1; 7 bases match TRBD2. The CDR3 length is 16 residues. Germline CDR1 is SGHDN and CDR2 is FVKESK. For the CDR3, the DNA is TGTGCCAGCAGCCAAGATTGGGGGAGGGCCTATAATGAGCAGTTCTTC. It codes for CASSQDWGRAYNEQFF.

The chain recombines TRBV27 with TRBJ2-7; tentatively, D is TRBD1 (6 bases). This CDR3 contains 14 residues. V was trimmed by 6 bases and J by 3 bases, leaving 15 bases between them. CDR1 is MNHEY and CDR2 is SMNVEV in the germline V gene (reference sequence). CDR3 sequence (DNA): TGTGCCAGCAGACCTTCGACAGGCCACTACGAGCAGTACTTC. Translated: CASRPSTGHYEQYF.